This T cell receptor beta chain comes out of a study of control samples from healthy donors and cancer patients. The method was immunoSEQ multiplex PCR; TCRdb's version includes in-frame clones alone and lacks a portion of them. The data show 78,000 or so clones, about 88% seen once. CDR3 length equals 15 residues. V was clipped by 3 bases and J by 0 bases, with 9 bases between them. Germline V CDR1 and CDR2: KGHSH, LQKENI. The TCR sequence derives from a woman aged 50 to 65 in good health. The V gene is TRBV18, the J gene TRBJ1-3; possible D gene TRBD1, 5 bases. The specimen sequenced was blood. The CDR3 bases are TGTGCCAGCTCACCTTTGGGGGACTCTGGAAACACCATATATTTT. Amino acids: CASSPLGDSGNTIYF.